One and the same sample provided the 15 T cell receptor beta chains below, sequenced in a study of vaccination effects on CD4 cells after COVID-19. ViraFEST used viral peptide pools to expand antigen-specific CD4+ T cells before sequencing. It was after nine to eleven days of culture that CD4+ T cells were isolated. According to the study, vaccine recipients showed no prior SARS-CoV-2 infection and negative nucleocapsid antibodies. Sequencing used immunoSEQ multiplex PCR; TCRdb keeps in-frame clones, though not all of them. This table has 70,000 to 75,000 clones, around 72% appearing once. For these TCRs, the target antigens are not known. Sequencing was performed on CD4+ T cells from PBMCs cultured with HCoV-OC43 spike peptides, taken before COVID-19 vaccination. Documented subset: HCoV-OC43 spike overlapping peptide pool stimulation. The receptors originated from a human donor who received a COVID-19 vaccine.

J is TRBJ2-2 and V is TRBV18; D not resolved. The V end was cut by 2 bases, the J end by 4 bases, with 14 bases between. CDR1 and CDR2 from the germline V gene are KGHSH and LQKENI. The CDR3 runs to 16 residues. The CDR3 loop is CASSPWSDLRTGELFF. The CDR3 coding sequence is TGTGCCAGCTCACCATGGAGCGACCTGCGCACCGGGGAGCTGTTTTTT.

CDR3: CASSPFTGTGNGNTIYF. CDR3 sequence (DNA): TGTGCCAGCTCACCTTTCACCGGGACAGGGAACGGAAACACCATATATTTT. The chain combines TRBV18 with TRBJ1-3; 9 bases fit TRBD1. The ends lost 3 bases at V and 4 bases at J; junction bases unmatched: 10. CDR3 length: 17 amino acids. Germline V gives CDR1 KGHSH, CDR2 LQKENI.

The V gene is TRBV3-1 (or the pseudogene TRBV3-2), the J gene TRBJ1-2; D perhaps matches TRBD1 (5 bases). The CDR3 spans 17 residues. Germline V gene lookup returns CDR1 LGHDT and CDR2 YNNKEL (reference sequence). The V end was cut by 4 bases, the J end by 6 bases, with 24 bases between. The CDR3 protein is CASSRGRDSPRRHGYTF. CDR3 DNA sequence: TGTGCCAGCAGCCGAGGGCGGGACTCCCCAAGGCGCCATGGCTACACCTTC.

This clone was detected once. Because the CDR3's place on the DNA is in doubt, the DNA is left out and the CDR3 is given as listed by TCRdb. The chain carries TRBV19 and TRBJ1-5; no DNA check was done on the table's D call, TRBD1. Including both end residues, the CDR3 is 15 amino acids long. In germline, CDR1 is LNHDA, CDR2 SQIVND (reference sequence). The CDR3 loop is CASTSVSYSNQPQHF.

The rearrangement joins TRBV6-6 to TRBJ1-1; D is undetermined. The CDR3 has 12 residues. CDR1 MNHNY and CDR2 SVGAGI come from the germline V gene (reference sequence). The V and J ends lost 1 base and 0 bases respectively, with 0 bases between them. In DNA form, the CDR3 reads TGTGCCAGCAGTTACTTGAACACTGAAGCTTTCTTT. It encodes CASSYLNTEAFF.

The J gene is TRBJ2-7, the V gene TRBV6-5; 10 positions agree with TRBD1. V lost 6 bases, J lost 1 base, and 6 bases stayed unmatched. The CDR3 consists of 15 residues. CDR1 is MNHEY and CDR2 is SVGAGI in the germline V gene. As DNA, the CDR3 is TGTGCCAGCAGCGACAGGGGGCCCCTTTCCTACGAGCAGTACGTC. This codes for CASSDRGPLSYEQYV.

This clone was observed a handful of times. This sequence joins TRBV19 and TRBJ1-1; D is possibly TRBD1 (5 bases). Germline V CDR1 and CDR2: LNHDA, SQIVND (reference sequence). V shed 5 bases and J shed 0 bases, with 16 bases lying between them. This CDR3 has 16 residues. CDR3: CASSFRDASLNTEAFF. The CDR3 DNA follows: TGTGCCAGTAGTTTTAGGGACGCGAGCCTGAACACTGAAGCTTTCTTT.

J is TRBJ2-5 and V is TRBV2, with a weak D call TRBD2 (5 bases). Trimming cost V 3 bases and J 1 base, with 9 bases left between them. The germline V gene has CDR1 SNHLY and CDR2 FYNNEI. The CDR3 covers 14 residues. CDR3: CASSDVGSQETQYF. The CDR3 DNA is TGTGCCAGCAGTGATGTTGGGAGCCAAGAGACCCAGTACTTC.

The V gene is TRBV14, the J gene TRBJ1-2, with 7 bases aligning to TRBD1. The CDR3 is 15 amino acids. The junction had 7 bases not matched to a gene; V was cut back by 2 bases and J by 4 bases. Per the germline V gene, CDR1 is SGHDN and CDR2 is FVKESK. The CDR3 nucleotides read TGTGCCAGCAGCCAAACGCTGACAGGGCCCTATGGCTACACCTTC. This sequence encodes CASSQTLTGPYGYTF. The full variable domain, rest sourced from reference TRBV14 and TRBJ1-2, is EAGVTQFPSHSVIEKGQTVTLRCDPISGHDNLYWYRRVMGKEIKFLLHFVKESKQDESGMPNNRFLAERTGGTYSTLKVQPAELEDSGVYFCASSQTLTGPYGYTFGSGTRLTVV.

This clone was detected once. The chain joins TRBV7-8 to TRBJ1-2; no clear D. Germline V gives CDR1 SGHVS, CDR2 FQNEAQ. V was clipped by 1 base and J by 0 bases, with 9 bases between them. This CDR3 contains 15 residues. The CDR3 sequence: CASSLVKEANYGYTF. CDR3 nucleotides: TGTGCCAGCAGCTTAGTTAAGGAAGCTAACTATGGCTACACCTTC. The full variable domain, with the rest looked up from reference TRBV7-8 and TRBJ1-2, is GAGVSQSPRYKVAKRGQDVALRCDPISGHVSLFWYQQALGQGPEFLTYFQNEAQLDKSGLPSDRFFAERPEGSVSTLKIQRTQQEDSAVYLCASSLVKEANYGYTFGSGTRLTVV.

In this sample, this clone turned up a few times. The V call is TRBV2, the J call TRBJ1-2; a weak D match, TRBD1 (6 bases). This CDR3 is built from 15 residues. Between the trimmed V and J ends, which lost 6 bases and 0 bases, there was a span of 14 bases. CDR1 is SNHLY, CDR2 FYNNEI, per germline. DNA for the CDR3: TGTGCCAGCAGGGCGAGGGACACGGCTAACTATGGCTACACCTTC. Encoded protein: CASRARDTANYGYTF.

The gene calls are TRBV27 and TRBJ2-1; 7 bases match TRBD2. The J segment lost 10 bases and the V segment lost 0 bases, leaving 12 bases of the junction unmatched. The CDR3 is 16 amino acids. CDR1 MNHEY and CDR2 SMNVEV come from the germline V gene (reference sequence). The CDR3 DNA is TGTGCCAGCAGTTTATCCCAAGCGGGGATCTCACACGAGCAGTTCTTC. It translates to CASSLSQAGISHEQFF.

The chain couples TRBV18 to TRBJ2-3; TRBD2 matches at 12 bases. The CDR3 sequence is 16 residues long. J gave up 2 bases and V 3 bases, and 3 bases lay outside the gene matches. CDR1 is KGHSH and CDR2 is LQKENI in the germline V gene. The CDR3 DNA reads TGTGCCAGCTCACCCGGACTAGCGGGGACCACAGATACGCAGTATTTT. Translation: CASSPGLAGTTDTQYF. The whole variable domain, remainder taken from reference TRBV18 and TRBJ2-3, is NAGVMQNPRHLVRRRGQEARLRCSPMKGHSHVYWYRQLPEEGLKFMVYLQKENIIDESGMPKERFSAEFPKEGPSILRIQQVVRGDSAAYFCASSPGLAGTTDTQYFGPGTRLTVL.

This clone was seen a handful of times. V usage is TRBV27 and J usage is TRBJ1-2; 11 bases line up with TRBD1. Germline CDR1 reads MNHEY; CDR2 reads SMNVEV (reference sequence). This CDR3 comprises 13 residues. J lost 8 bases, V lost 8 bases, and 7 bases had no gene match. CDR3 nucleotide sequence: TGTGCCAGCCGACGGACAGGGGGCGGAGGCTACACCTTC. It encodes CASRRTGGGGYTF.

J is TRBJ2-4 and V is TRBV19, with TRBD1 identical over 12 bases. CDR1 and CDR2 from the germline V gene are LNHDA and SQIVND (reference sequence). This CDR3 spans 21 amino acids. J gave up 0 bases and V 1 base, and 13 bases lay outside the gene matches. In DNA, the CDR3 is TGTGCCAGTAGTATAGGTTTTAGGGACAGGGGGCGTCCCTTAGCCAAAAACATTCAGTACTTC. Protein product: CASSIGFRDRGRPLAKNIQYF.